This TCR beta chain was identified in a study of cytomegalovirus exposure and HLA in healthy donors. General observations from the study: Some TCR beta chains (around 180 of them) were listed as cytomegalovirus-associated.

Between the trimmed V and J ends, which lost 1 base and 11 bases, there was a span of 9 bases. This CDR3 has 13 residues. Germline-derived CDR1 and CDR2 are SGHTA and FQGNSA. A single count supports this clone. Antigen specificity is unknown. Sequenced by immunoSEQ multiplex PCR; TCRdb stores in-frame clones only, minus some. The profile shows about 73,000 clones, around 94% of them singletons. The material sequenced was PBMCs. V gene TRBV7-2 combines with J gene TRBJ1-6; D is unclear. This receptor was obtained from a woman aged 18-30 years in good health and CMV-seropositive. The CDR3 sequence: CASSLGPEAPLHF. Written as DNA, the CDR3 is TGTGCCAGCAGCTTAGGACCGGAGGCACCCCTCCACTTT.